This T cell receptor (beta chain) was identified during a study of PD-1 blockade in classical Hodgkin lymphoma. General study points: According to reports, newly diagnosed patients had lower baseline TCR diversity than healthy donors, and relapsed/refractory patients had lower baseline TCR diversity still. Any patient who commenced nivolumab under 1 year after ASCT was excluded. The baseline diversity of complete responders showed similarity to that of newly diagnosed patients.

The trim removed 0 bases at V and 7 bases at J, leaving 3 bases unmatched. The germline gives CDR1 LGHNA, CDR2 YNFKEQ. There are 15 residues in the CDR3. Patients all relapsed after autologous stem cell transplantation, and there was variation in brentuximab vedotin exposure. Best responses fell into complete response, partial response or progressive disease. Using immunoSEQ multiplex PCR, the repertoire was profiled, and TCRdb retains in-frame clones only, with some absent. Of over 10,000 clones in the sample, approximately 90% were seen once. This clone was recorded only once. The antigen is unknown.

The sample was peripheral blood mononuclear cells (PBMCs), taken at baseline. The origin of this receptor is a human donor with classical Hodgkin lymphoma. This chain joins TRBV4-2 and TRBJ1-2; the match to TRBD1 covers 12 bases. The CDR3 region has the DNA TGTGCCAGCAGCCAAGATGGGACAGGGGGCTCTGGCTACACCTTC. Protein product: CASSQDGTGGSGYTF.